Listed below are T cell receptor beta chains from one sample, sequenced in a study of ipilimumab plus nivolumab after autologous stem cell transplantation. Clones were read by immunoSEQ multiplex PCR, and TCRdb kept only the in-frame ones, dropping some. The sample includes 35,000 to 50,000 clones, over 75% seen only once; the top ten take 0.7% to 0.95%. Sequences were derived from PBMCs, sampled in a trial of ipilimumab plus nivolumab as post-transplant consolidation. Every receptor here comes from a male donor with multiple myeloma. The CDR3 runs from the conserved cysteine through the conserved F or W. D genes are given only for firm matches. Not all rows give a size; the values are once, few, many and, for expanded clones, a class.

>TRBV4-3|TRBD2|TRBJ2-7|.
TGCGCCAGCAGCCAAGATCTAGCGGGGGGGGAAACCGAGCAGTACTTC
CASSQDLAGGETEQYF
>TRBV19|TRBD1|TRBJ1-3|.
TGTGCCAGTAGTCCGAGGACAGGGGGCGGCTCTGGAAACACCATATATTTT
CASSPRTGGGSGNTIYF
>TRBV19|.|TRBJ2-1|once
TGTGCCAGTAGTATTCCGATCCGGGGCGGGGAGCAGTTCTTC
CASSIPIRGGEQFF
>TRBV5-1|.|TRBJ2-5|.
TGCGCCAGCGGAACTGGGCAGGGGCAAGAGACCCAGTACTTC
CASGTGQGQETQYF
>TRBV4-1|.|TRBJ1-3|.
TGCGCCAGCAGCCAGACCCTGGCCACTGGAAACACCATATATTTT
CASSQTLATGNTIYF
>TRBV28|.|TRBJ1-4|.
TGTGCCAGCAGGGGGAGTGAAAAACTGTTTTTT
CASRGSEKLFF
>TRBV4-2|TRBD2|TRBJ2-3|.
TGTGCCAGCAGCCAAGATTTAGCGGGTAGCACAGATACGCAGTATTTT
CASSQDLAGSTDTQYF
>TRBV5-1|TRBD2|TRBJ2-1|.
TGCGCCAGCAGCTTTACCGGGGGGTCCTACAATGAGCAGTTCTTC
CASSFTGGSYNEQFF
>TRBV19|.|TRBJ2-4|.
TGTGCCAGTAGTATAGACAGGGGTGGGTTTATAATGGGGGCCAAAAACATTCAGTACTTC
CASSIDRGGFIMGAKNIQYF
>TRBV5-1|.|TRBJ2-5|.
TGCGCCAGCAGCTTCGGTGCCGGGGGCGAGACCCAGTACTTC
CASSFGAGGETQYF
>TRBV19|TRBD1|TRBJ2-7|.
TGTGCCAGTAGTAGACCGGGACAGGGCCCCCCCTACGAGCAGTACTTC
CASSRPGQGPPYEQYF
>TRBV6-5|TRBD2|TRBJ2-2|.
TGTGCCAGCAGTTACAGGACTAGCGGCAGATCCGGGGAGCTGTTTTTT
CASSYRTSGRSGELFF
>TRBV29-1|TRBD1|TRBJ1-2|.
TGCAGCGGGGTGACAGGGAAGGAGGATGGCTACACCTTC
CSGVTGKEDGYTF
>TRBV2|.|TRBJ1-2|.
TGTGCCAGCAGTCAAGAGTTGGGGAATGCGAGTGGCTACACCTTC
CASSQELGNASGYTF
>TRBV6-4|.|TRBJ2-7|.
TGTGCCAGCAGCCCTCGGGTAGGGGGAACCTACGAGCAGTACTTC
CASSPRVGGTYEQYF
>TRBV11-2|.|TRBJ1-1|.
TGTGCCAGCAGCTTTGATGGGGGACGGGACACTGAAGCTTTCTTT
CASSFDGGRDTEAFF
>TRBV7-4|TRBD1|TRBJ2-7|.
TGTGCCAGCAGCCGAGGACAGGGCAACTCCTACGAGCAGTACTTC
CASSRGQGNSYEQYF
>TRBV4-1|.|TRBJ1-5|.
TGCGCCAGCAGCCAAGATCGAGCCCTTCCCCATCAGCCCCAGCATTTT
CASSQDRALPHQPQHF
>TRBV7-9|TRBD1|TRBJ2-7|once
TGTGCCAGCAGCTGGACAGGGGTTGCCTTCTCCTACGAGCAGTACTTC
CASSWTGVAFSYEQYF
>TRBV18|TRBD1|TRBJ1-1|.
TGTGCCAGCTCACCAACTAGAGGGGGCAACACTGAAGCTTTCTTT
CASSPTRGGNTEAFF
>TRBV4-1|.|TRBJ1-4|.
TGCGCCAGCAGCCAAGCCGGACAGATACGTCATACTTCACCTGAAAAACTGTTTTTT
CASSQAGQIRHTSPEKLFF
>TRBV4-1|.|TRBJ1-6|once
TGCGCCAGCAGCCAAGTATCTCAGGGATCGAATTCACCCCTCCACTTT
CASSQVSQGSNSPLHF
>TRBV7-9|.|TRBJ2-1|.
TGTGCCAGCAGCTTAGGCCTCCTCAAAGAGCAGTTCTTC
CASSLGLLKEQFF
>TRBV5-6|TRBD2|TRBJ2-3|.
TGTGCCAGCAGCCAAAGACTAGCGGGGTTCACAGATACGCAGTATTTT
CASSQRLAGFTDTQYF
>TRBV4-2|.|TRBJ2-1|.
TGTGCCAGCAGCCAAGATCTATCGACGGGGGGCCGGGGGAATGAGCAGTTCTTC
CASSQDLSTGGRGNEQFF
>TRBV7-9|.|TRBJ1-2|.
TGTGCCAGCAGCGAGGGGGACTATGGCTACACCTTC
CASSEGDYGYTF
>TRBV7-3|TRBD1|TRBJ1-1|.
TGTGCCAGCAGCTCCACAGGGGGCATGACTGAAGCTTTCTTT
CASSSTGGMTEAFF
>TRBV9|TRBD2|TRBJ2-7|.
TGTGCCAGCACCCCTGGGCTAGCGGGATCTGAGCAGTACTTC
CASTPGLAGSEQYF
>TRBV19|.|TRBJ2-3|.
TGTGCCAGTAGTATTGAGCGAGATACGCAGTATTTT
CASSIERDTQYF
>TRBV6-5|.|TRBJ1-6|.
TGTGCCAGCCAATCCTATAATTCACCCCTCCACTTT
CASQSYNSPLHF
>TRBV11-2|TRBD1|TRBJ1-4|.
TGTGCCAGCAGCCCGACAGGGGTCGGCGAAAAACTGTTTTTT
CASSPTGVGEKLFF
>TRBV7-9|.|TRBJ2-7|few
TGTGCCAGCAGGGGTCACCTAGACTACGAGCAGTACTTC
CASRGHLDYEQYF
>TRBV6-6|TRBD2|TRBJ2-7|.
TGTGCCAGCATATCCCAGGGGACTAGCGAGGAGCAGTACTTC
CASISQGTSEEQYF
>TRBV11-2|.|TRBJ2-7|once
TGTGCCAGCAGCTCTACCCGGGGGCCGCGGACTATCTACGAGCAGTACTTC
CASSSTRGPRTIYEQYF
>TRBV6-5|.|TRBJ1-1|.
TGTGCCAGCAGTTACCCCGGGAGGAACACTGAAGCTTTCTTT
CASSYPGRNTEAFF
>TRBV11-2|TRBD1|TRBJ2-5|.
TGTGCCAGCAGCCTCCCGGGTTTCAGGACAGGGCAAGAGACCCAGTACTTC
CASSLPGFRTGQETQYF
>TRBV6-1|TRBD1|TRBJ2-3|.
TGTGCCAGCAGTGAAGGGTGGGGGACAGAAAAGCCAGATACGCAGTATTTT
CASSEGWGTEKPDTQYF
>TRBV28|TRBD2|TRBJ2-3|.
TGTGCCAGCAGTTTAGTACTAGCGGGAGCGTCAACAGATACGCAGTATTTT
CASSLVLAGASTDTQYF
>TRBV18|TRBD2|TRBJ2-7|.
TGTGCCAGCTCACCACCGACGGGAGGAACCTACGAGCAGTACTTC
CASSPPTGGTYEQYF
>TRBV30|.|TRBJ1-5|.
TGTGCCTGGAGTGTAACGGCACTCAATCAGCCCCAGCATTTT
CAWSVTALNQPQHF
>TRBV5-4|.|TRBJ1-1|.
TGTGCCAGCAGCTCAGGGACGATGAACACTGAAGCTTTCTTT
CASSSGTMNTEAFF
>TRBV27|TRBD2|TRBJ2-3|.
TGTGCCAGCACCAAATTTCCCGGGACTAGCGGGTTACGCACAGATACGCAGTATTTT
CASTKFPGTSGLRTDTQYF
>TRBV9|.|TRBJ2-7|.
TGTGCCAGCAGCGGGGGGCAGGGAGGGACCTACGAGCAGTACTTC
CASSGGQGGTYEQYF
>TRBV7-2|.|TRBJ1-1|.
TGTGCCAGCAGCTTAGCCCGAGGGAACACTGAAGCTTTCTTT
CASSLARGNTEAFF
>TRBV5-1|.|TRBJ2-5|.
TGCGCCAGCAGCTCGTGGACAGTTGGGACCCAGTACTTC
CASSSWTVGTQYF
>TRBV15|TRBD1|TRBJ2-3|once
TGTGCCACCAGCAGAGAGGACAGGGGTGTCTGGGCAGATACGCAGTATTTT
CATSREDRGVWADTQYF
>TRBV18|TRBD1|TRBJ1-5|.
TGTGCCAGCTCACGCCAGGGACAGGGCCAGGGTCAGCCCCAGCATTTT
CASSRQGQGQGQPQHF
>TRBV19|.|TRBJ1-2|.
TGTGCCAGTGGTCCCCAGAGATCTAAGGGCTATGGCTACACCTTC
CASGPQRSKGYGYTF